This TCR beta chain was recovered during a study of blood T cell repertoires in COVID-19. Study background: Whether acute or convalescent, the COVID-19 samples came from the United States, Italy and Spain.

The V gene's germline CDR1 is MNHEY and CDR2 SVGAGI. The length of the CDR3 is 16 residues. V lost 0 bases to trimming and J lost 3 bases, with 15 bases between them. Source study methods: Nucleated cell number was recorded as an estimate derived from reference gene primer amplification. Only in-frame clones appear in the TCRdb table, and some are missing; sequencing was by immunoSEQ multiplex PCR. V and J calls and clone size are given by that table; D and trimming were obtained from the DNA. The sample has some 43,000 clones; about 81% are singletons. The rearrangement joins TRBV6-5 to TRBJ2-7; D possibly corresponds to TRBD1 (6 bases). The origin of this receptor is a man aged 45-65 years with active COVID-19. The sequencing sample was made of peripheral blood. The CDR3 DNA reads TGTGCCAGCAGTTACTCTCGGGCAGGGGAGAACTACGAGCAGTACTTC. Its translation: CASSYSRAGENYEQYF.